This T cell receptor (beta chain) originates from a study of post-analysis software for immune sequencing data. The overall study: Clinical courses comprised relapsing-remitting, secondary progressive and progressive-relapsing multiple sclerosis. Findings and caveats of the study: Among 5 or 6 TRBV segments more frequent in patients than controls were TRBV5-6, TRBV5-1 and TRBV20-1. Controls had significantly higher normalized Chao1 diversity than multiple sclerosis patients. F-measure co-clustering was strong for batch-matched samples.

Unique-molecular-identifier-tagged TCR beta cDNA libraries were used. About 500,000 cDNA molecules were obtained per 1 to 10 million input T cells. TCRdb reprocessed the PCR reads via MiXCR and lists one record per CDR3 protein. This repertoire shows a few hundred thousand distinct CDR3 sequences, under 55% found once; its top ten account for 9.5% to 13%. This CDR3 is 14 amino acids long. With 9 bases clipped from V and 5 bases from J, the junction kept 8 bases outside the gene matches. The germline CDR1 and CDR2 sequences are KGHDR and SFDVKD. About this clonotype: The antigen is unknown.

Material for sequencing was blood. This chain links TRBV24-1 with TRBJ2-5, with 10 bases identical to TRBD1. This receptor was obtained from a girl aged 10 to 17 with multiple sclerosis. DNA of the CDR3: TGTGCCACCGGTGGACAGGGGGTATGGGAGACCCAGTACTTC. Translation: CATGGQGVWETQYF.